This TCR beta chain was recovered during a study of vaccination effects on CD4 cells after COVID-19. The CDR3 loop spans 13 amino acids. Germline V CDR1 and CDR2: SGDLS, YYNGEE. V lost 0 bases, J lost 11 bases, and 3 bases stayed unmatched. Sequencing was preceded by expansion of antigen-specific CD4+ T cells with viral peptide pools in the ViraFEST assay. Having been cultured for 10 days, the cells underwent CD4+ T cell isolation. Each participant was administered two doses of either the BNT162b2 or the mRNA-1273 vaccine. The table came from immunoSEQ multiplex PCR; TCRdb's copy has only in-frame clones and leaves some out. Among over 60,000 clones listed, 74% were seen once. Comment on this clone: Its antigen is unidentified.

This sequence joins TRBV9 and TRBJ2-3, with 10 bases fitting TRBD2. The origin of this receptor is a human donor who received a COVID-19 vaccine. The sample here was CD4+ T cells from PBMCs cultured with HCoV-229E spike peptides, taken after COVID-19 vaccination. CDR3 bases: TGTGCCAGCAGCGTAGATACTAGCGGGAAGCAGTATTTT. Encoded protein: CASSVDTSGKQYF.